The 14 T cell receptor beta chains given below trace back to one sample, sequenced in a study of T cells after yellow fever vaccination. TCRdb reprocessed the 5' RACE reads via MiXCR and lists one record per CDR3 protein. The table lists over 250,000 distinct CDR3 sequences, over 3.5% of them singletons. Sequenced here: PBMCs, sampled 5 days after the yellow fever booster vaccination. Receptors originate from a man between 18 and 35 years old who received the YFV17D yellow fever vaccine.

This clonotype was detected a few times. The gene calls are TRBV5-1 and TRBJ2-7, with TRBD1 identical over 7 bases. The germline V gene encodes CDR1 SGHRS and CDR2 YFSETQ. J gave up 1 base and V 4 bases, and 8 bases lay outside the gene matches. The CDR3 consists of 15 residues. CDR3 coding DNA: TGCGCCAGCAGCGATGCCCCGGGACAGTCCTACGAGCAGTACTTC. Translated: CASSDAPGQSYEQYF. The variable domain in full, with the rest retrieved from reference TRBV5-1 and TRBJ2-7, is KAGVTQTPRYLIKTRGQQVTLSCSPISGHRSVSWYQQTPGQGLQFLFEYFSETQRNKGNFPGRFSGRQFSNSRSEMNVSTLELGDSALYLCASSDAPGQSYEQYFGPGTRLTVT.

This clonotype appeared a few times. The chain combines TRBV20-1 with TRBJ2-2, with D unclear. V was clipped by 2 bases and J by 4 bases, with 17 bases between them. The CDR3 has 16 residues. In germline, CDR1 is DFQATT, CDR2 SNEGSKA (reference sequence). CDR3 sequence (DNA): TGCAGTGCTAGACCAAGGACGCGATCCGCCACCGGGGAGCTGTTTTTT. This codes for CSARPRTRSATGELFF.

The table lists this clonotype with many counts. The chain recombines TRBV2 with TRBJ2-2; 8 bases are shared with TRBD1. J gave up 7 bases and V 9 bases, and 13 bases lay outside the gene matches. This CDR3 region has 15 residues. Germline values: CDR1 SNHLY, CDR2 FYNNEI. CDR3 sequence: CASSRQGPRVGELFF. The CDR3 DNA reads as TGTGCCAGTTCGCGACAGGGGCCAAGGGTCGGGGAGCTGTTTTTT.

To note about this clonotype: Being one base from a much bigger clone, this may be a read error. This chain joins TRBV5-1 and TRBJ1-1; D call uncertain. Trimming removed 6 bases at V and 4 bases at J, with 7 bases between. Germline loops: CDR1 SGHRS, CDR2 YFSETQ. CDR3 length: 11 residues. The CDR3 DNA sequence: TGCGCCAGCATTGAGGTCACTGAAGCTTTCTTT. It encodes CASIEVTEAFF.

This clonotype showed up many times. The chain employs TRBV6-1 and TRBJ2-5; 8 bases match TRBD1. The CDR3 is 14 amino acids. With 2 bases clipped from V and 4 bases from J, the junction kept 3 bases outside the gene matches. Germline lookup yields CDR1 MNHNS and CDR2 SASEGT. CDR3 region: CASSEWTGIETQYF. For the CDR3, the DNA is TGTGCCAGCAGTGAATGGACAGGGATAGAGACCCAGTACTTC.

This clonotype was seen more than once but under ten times. Written as DNA, the CDR3 is TGTGCCAGCAGCCGAGGGACTAGTCTCCCGGACGAGCAGTTCTTC. Protein sequence: CASSRGTSLPDEQFF. The V and J genes are TRBV4-2 and TRBJ2-1, with TRBD2 matching over 8 bases. The CDR3 runs to 15 residues. The J segment lost 10 bases and the V segment lost 4 bases, leaving 12 bases of the junction unmatched. Germline V CDR1 and CDR2: LGHNA, YNFKEQ.

This clonotype was detected a few times. This chain links TRBV5-1 with TRBJ2-1; either TRBD1 or TRBD2 may supply D (5 bases each). Germline CDR1 is SGHRS and CDR2 is YFSETQ. The CDR3 runs 15 residues. Trimming shortened V by 2 bases and J by 8 bases, and 17 bases separated the two germline ends. The CDR3, as DNA: TGCGCCAGCAGCTTCGAGGGGCCTACTTGGGATGAGCAGTTCTTC. Translated: CASSFEGPTWDEQFF. The full variable domain, in which reference TRBV5-1 and TRBJ2-1 provide the parts outside the CDR3, is KAGVTQTPRYLIKTRGQQVTLSCSPISGHRSVSWYQQTPGQGLQFLFEYFSETQRNKGNFPGRFSGRQFSNSRSEMNVSTLELGDSALYLCASSFEGPTWDEQFFGPGTRLTVL.

This clonotype was seen repeatedly, ten times or more. One end of the junction varies from germline; a read error may be responsible. This chain joins TRBV12-3 or TRBV12-4 and TRBJ2-5; D may correspond to TRBD1 or TRBD2 (6 bases each). The CDR3 contains 14 residues. CDR3 sequence: CASSNMGGQKTQYF. DNA of the CDR3: TGTGCCAGCAGCAACATGGGGGGCCAAAAGACCCAGTACTTC.

The chain combines TRBV18 with TRBJ1-1; D is undetermined. This CDR3 comprises 12 residues. CDR1 is KGHSH and CDR2 is LQKENI in the germline V gene. With 4 bases removed from V and 3 bases from J, the gap between germline ends came to 6 bases. CDR3 DNA sequence: TGTGCCAGCTCACTTATCCACACTGAAGCTTTCTTT. Protein product: CASSLIHTEAFF.

This clonotype was seen many times. The chain recombines TRBV20-1 with TRBJ2-5, with 8 bases aligning to TRBD1. CDR1 is DFQATT, CDR2 SNEGSKA, per germline (reference sequence). The trim removed 6 bases at V and 5 bases at J, leaving 11 bases unmatched. The CDR3 runs 14 residues. The CDR3, as DNA: TGCAGTGCCGCAGGGACAGGAGGGGTGGAGACCCAGTACTTC. It codes for CSAAGTGGVETQYF.

This clonotype was observed a handful of times. V is TRBV5-1 and J is TRBJ2-2; D is perhaps TRBD1 (6 bases). Trimming left V 2 bases short and J 5 bases short, with 10 bases between. The CDR3 has 14 residues. The germline V gene has CDR1 SGHRS and CDR2 YFSETQ. The CDR3 region has the DNA TGCGCCAGCAGCTTTCAGGGGCGAACCGGGGAGCTGTTTTTT. Protein: CASSFQGRTGELFF.

The V and J genes are TRBV7-2 and TRBJ1-1; D gene uncertain. There are 13 residues in the CDR3. The V and J ends lost 2 bases and 4 bases respectively, with 8 bases between them. Per the germline V gene, CDR1 is SGHTA and CDR2 is FQGNSA. This CDR3 is CASSLFLTTEAFF. CDR3 bases: TGTGCCAGCAGCTTATTCCTCACCACTGAAGCTTTCTTT.

This clonotype was found many times. This chain connects TRBV20-1 to TRBJ2-3; 9 bases align to TRBD2. Germline assignment: CDR1 DFQATT and CDR2 SNEGSKA (reference sequence). The CDR3 spans 12 residues. V lost 3 bases to trimming and J lost 5 bases; unmatched junction nucleotides: 0. The CDR3 nucleotides read TGCAGTGCTAGGCGGGGGGGAGATACGCAGTATTTT. It specifies CSARRGGDTQYF.

In its sample, this clonotype was seen many times. The V gene is TRBV20-1, the J gene TRBJ2-3, with a possible D match to TRBD2 (5 bases). V lost 3 bases and J 2 bases, leaving 15 bases between the germline ends. The CDR3 sequence is 15 residues long. Germline V gene sequence: CDR1 DFQATT, CDR2 SNEGSKA (reference sequence). The CDR3 DNA is TGCAGTGCTAGTGATAGGACTTCATTCACAGATACGCAGTATTTT. Its protein is CSASDRTSFTDTQYF.